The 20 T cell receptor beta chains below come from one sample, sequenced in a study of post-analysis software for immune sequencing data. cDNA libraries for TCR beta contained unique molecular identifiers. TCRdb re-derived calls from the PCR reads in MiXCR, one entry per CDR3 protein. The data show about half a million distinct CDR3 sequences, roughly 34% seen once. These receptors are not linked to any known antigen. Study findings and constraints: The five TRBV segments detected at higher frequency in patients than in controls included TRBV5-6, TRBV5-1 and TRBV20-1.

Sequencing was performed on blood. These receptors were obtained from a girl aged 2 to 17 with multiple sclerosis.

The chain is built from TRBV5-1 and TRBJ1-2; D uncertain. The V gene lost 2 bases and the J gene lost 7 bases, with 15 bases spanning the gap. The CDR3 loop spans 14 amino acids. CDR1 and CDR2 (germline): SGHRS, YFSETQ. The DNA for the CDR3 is TGCGCCAGCAGCTTCAGCGGTGAATCGGCTGGCTACACCTTC. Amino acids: CASSFSGESAGYTF.

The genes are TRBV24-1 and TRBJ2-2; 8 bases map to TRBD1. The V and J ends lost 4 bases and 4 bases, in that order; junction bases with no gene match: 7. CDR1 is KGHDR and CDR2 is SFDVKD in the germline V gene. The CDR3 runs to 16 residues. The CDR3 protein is CATSDSDRASTGELFF. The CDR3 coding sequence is TGTGCCACCAGTGACTCGGACAGGGCTAGCACCGGGGAGCTGTTTTTT.

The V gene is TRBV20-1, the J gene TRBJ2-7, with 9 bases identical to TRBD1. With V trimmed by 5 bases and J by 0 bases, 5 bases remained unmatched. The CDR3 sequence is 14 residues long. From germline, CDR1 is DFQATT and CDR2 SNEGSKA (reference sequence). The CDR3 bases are TGCAGTGCTGTAGACAGGGGGAGCTCCTACGAGCAGTACTTC. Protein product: CSAVDRGSSYEQYF.

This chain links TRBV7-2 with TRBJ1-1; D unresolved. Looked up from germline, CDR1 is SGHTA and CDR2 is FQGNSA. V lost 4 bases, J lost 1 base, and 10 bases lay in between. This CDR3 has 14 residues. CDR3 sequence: CASSSLPGNTEAFF. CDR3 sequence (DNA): TGTGCCAGCAGCTCCCTACCAGGGAACACTGAAGCTTTCTTT.

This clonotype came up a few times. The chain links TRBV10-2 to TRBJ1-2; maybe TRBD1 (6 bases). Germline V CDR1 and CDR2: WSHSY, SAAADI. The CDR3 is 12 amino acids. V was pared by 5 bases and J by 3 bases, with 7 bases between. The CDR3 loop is CASSSGDYGYTF. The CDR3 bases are TGCGCCAGCAGTTCAGGGGACTATGGCTACACCTTC.

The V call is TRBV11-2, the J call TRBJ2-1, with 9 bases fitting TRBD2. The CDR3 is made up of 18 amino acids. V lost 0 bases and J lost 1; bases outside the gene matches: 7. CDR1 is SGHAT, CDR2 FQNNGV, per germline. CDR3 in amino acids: CASSLDLFAGGSYNEQFF. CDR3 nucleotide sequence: TGTGCCAGCAGCTTAGATCTTTTCGCGGGGGGGTCCTACAATGAGCAGTTCTTC.

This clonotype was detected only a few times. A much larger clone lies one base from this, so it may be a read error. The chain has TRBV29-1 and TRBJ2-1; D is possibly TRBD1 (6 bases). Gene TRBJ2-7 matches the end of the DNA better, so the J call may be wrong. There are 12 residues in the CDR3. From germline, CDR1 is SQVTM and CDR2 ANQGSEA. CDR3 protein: CSVADRLDEQYF. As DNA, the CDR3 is TGCAGCGTCGCTGACAGGTTAGATGAGCAGTACTTC.

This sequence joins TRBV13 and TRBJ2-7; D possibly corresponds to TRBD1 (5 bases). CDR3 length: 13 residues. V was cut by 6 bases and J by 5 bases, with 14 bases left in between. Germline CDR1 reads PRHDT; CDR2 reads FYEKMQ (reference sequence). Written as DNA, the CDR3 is TGTGCCAGCAGTCCACAGGATTCCCACGAGCAGTACTTC. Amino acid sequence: CASSPQDSHEQYF. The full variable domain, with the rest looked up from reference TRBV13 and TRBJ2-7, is AAGVIQSPRHLIKEKRETATLKCYPIPRHDTVYWYQQGPGQDPQFLISFYEKMQSDKGSIPDRFSAQQFSDYHSELNMSSLELGDSALYFCASSPQDSHEQYFGPGTRLTVT.

CDR3 DNA sequence: TGTGCCAGCGGAACCCTAGTGGGTACCTACCAAGAGACCCAGTACTTC. Translation gives CASGTLVGTYQETQYF. The chain employs TRBV5-5 and TRBJ2-5; D unclear. V lost 7 bases and J 0 bases, leaving 19 bases between the germline ends. Germline V lookup: CDR1 SGHKS, CDR2 YYEKEE (reference sequence). The CDR3 length is 16 residues.

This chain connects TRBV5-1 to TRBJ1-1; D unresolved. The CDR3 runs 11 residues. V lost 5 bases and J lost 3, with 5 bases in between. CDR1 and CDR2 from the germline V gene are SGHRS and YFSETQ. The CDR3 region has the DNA TGCGCCAGCAGGGCGGACACTGAAGCTTTCTTT. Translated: CASRADTEAFF.

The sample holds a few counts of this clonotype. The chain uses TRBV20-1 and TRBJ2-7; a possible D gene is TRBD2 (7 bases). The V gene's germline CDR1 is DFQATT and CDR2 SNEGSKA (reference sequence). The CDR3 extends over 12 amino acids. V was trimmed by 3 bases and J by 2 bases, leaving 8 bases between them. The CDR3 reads CSARGGPYEQYF. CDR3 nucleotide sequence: TGCAGTGCTAGGGGGGGGCCCTACGAGCAGTACTTC.

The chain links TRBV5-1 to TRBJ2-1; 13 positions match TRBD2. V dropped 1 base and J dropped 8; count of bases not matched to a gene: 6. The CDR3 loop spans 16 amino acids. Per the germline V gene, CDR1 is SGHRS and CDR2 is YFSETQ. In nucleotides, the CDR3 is TGCGCCAGCAGCTTGTTCGGGACTAGCGGGGCCCATGAGCAGTTCTTC. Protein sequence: CASSLFGTSGAHEQFF. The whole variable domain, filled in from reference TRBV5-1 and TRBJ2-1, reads KAGVTQTPRYLIKTRGQQVTLSCSPISGHRSVSWYQQTPGQGLQFLFEYFSETQRNKGNFPGRFSGRQFSNSRSEMNVSTLELGDSALYLCASSLFGTSGAHEQFFGPGTRLTVL.

The CDR3 nucleotides are TGCAGTGCTGGGGGTCCCGGGATAGGCTACACCTTC. It codes for CSAGGPGIGYTF. This chain uses TRBV20-1 with TRBJ1-2; possible D gene TRBD1, 5 bases. Germline assignment: CDR1 DFQATT and CDR2 SNEGSKA (reference sequence). The CDR3 is 12 residues long. Between the trimmed V and J ends, which lost 5 bases and 8 bases, there was a span of 15 bases.

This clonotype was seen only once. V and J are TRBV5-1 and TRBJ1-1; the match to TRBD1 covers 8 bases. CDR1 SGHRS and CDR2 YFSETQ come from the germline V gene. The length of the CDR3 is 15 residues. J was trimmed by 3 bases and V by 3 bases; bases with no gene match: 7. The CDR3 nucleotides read TGCGCCAGCAGCTCCACAGGGGGATGGGACACTGAAGCTTTCTTT. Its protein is CASSSTGGWDTEAFF.

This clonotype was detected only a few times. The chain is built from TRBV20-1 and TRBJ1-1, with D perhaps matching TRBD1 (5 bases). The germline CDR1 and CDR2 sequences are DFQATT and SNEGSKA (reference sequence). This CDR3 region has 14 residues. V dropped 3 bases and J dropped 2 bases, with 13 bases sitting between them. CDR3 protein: CSARREGSNTEAFF. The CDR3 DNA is TGCAGTGCTAGGAGAGAGGGGTCAAACACTGAAGCTTTCTTT.

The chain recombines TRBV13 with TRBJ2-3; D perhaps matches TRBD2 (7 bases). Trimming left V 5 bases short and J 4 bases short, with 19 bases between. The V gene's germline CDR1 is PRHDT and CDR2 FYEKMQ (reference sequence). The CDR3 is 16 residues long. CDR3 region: CASSLRVGGGADTQYF. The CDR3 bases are TGTGCCAGCAGCCTACGCGTTGGAGGGGGGGCAGATACGCAGTATTTT.

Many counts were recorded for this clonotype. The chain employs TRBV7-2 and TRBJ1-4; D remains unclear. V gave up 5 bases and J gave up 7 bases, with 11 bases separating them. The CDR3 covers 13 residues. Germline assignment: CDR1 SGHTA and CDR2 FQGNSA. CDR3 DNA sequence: TGTGCCAGCAGCGGTGTAGGGCGTGAAAAACTGTTTTTT. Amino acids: CASSGVGREKLFF.

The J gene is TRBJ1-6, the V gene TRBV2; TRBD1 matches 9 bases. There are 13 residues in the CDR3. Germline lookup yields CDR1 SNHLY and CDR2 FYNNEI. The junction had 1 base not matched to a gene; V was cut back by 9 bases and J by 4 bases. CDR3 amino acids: CARGQGYNSPLHF. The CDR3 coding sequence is TGTGCCAGAGGACAGGGGTATAATTCACCCCTCCACTTT.

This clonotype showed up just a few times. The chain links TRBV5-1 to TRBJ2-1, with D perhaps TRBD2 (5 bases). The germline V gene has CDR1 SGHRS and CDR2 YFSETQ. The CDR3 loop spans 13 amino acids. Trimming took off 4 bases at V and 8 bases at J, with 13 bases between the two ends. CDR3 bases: TGCGCCAGCAGCCGGGGTGCTGAGGATGAGCAGTTCTTC. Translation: CASSRGAEDEQFF.

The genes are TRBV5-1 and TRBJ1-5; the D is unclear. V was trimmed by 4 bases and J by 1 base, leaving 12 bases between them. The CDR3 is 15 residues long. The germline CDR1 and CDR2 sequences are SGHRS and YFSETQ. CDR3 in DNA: TGCGCCAGCAGCCAGGACGGGCGGAGCAATCAGCCCCAGCATTTT. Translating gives CASSQDGRSNQPQHF.